What follows are 19 T cell receptor beta chains derived from one specimen sequenced in a study of CD8+ T cells in alopecia areata. Extraction and reverse transcription of RNA yielded cDNA as the sequencing template. The protocol was immunoSEQ multiplex PCR, while the TCRdb copy is restricted to in-frame clones and leaves out a portion. The table lists some 96,000 clones, 60% to 75% of them singletons. Treatment in this sample: oral pan-JAK inhibitor, 5-10 mg twice daily. Sequencing was performed on CD8+ T cells sorted from blood, taken at week 4, from a patient treated with tofacitinib. Source of these receptors: a human donor with alopecia areata.

This clone was detected only a few times. The genes are TRBV28 and TRBJ2-7, with TRBD2 identical over 13 bases. This CDR3 has 15 residues. Germline values: CDR1 MDHEN, CDR2 SYDVKM. V lost 4 bases to trimming and J lost 5 bases; unmatched junction nucleotides: 5. The CDR3 loop reads CASSSGLAGPNEQYF. CDR3 DNA: TGTGCCAGCAGTTCGGGACTAGCGGGACCCAACGAGCAGTACTTC.

There are a few counts of this clone. This CDR3 is CASSQRDRVFREQYF. The CDR3 DNA reads as TGTGCCAGCAGCCAGCGGGACAGGGTATTTCGCGAGCAGTACTTC. The chain has TRBV5-6 and TRBJ2-7, with 9 bases that match TRBD1. Per germline, CDR1 SGHDT and CDR2 YYEEEE. The CDR3 runs to 15 residues. With 4 bases clipped from V and 6 bases from J, the junction kept 11 bases outside the gene matches.

The genes are TRBV21-1 and TRBJ2-1; the tabulated D call, TRBD2, remains unverified against the DNA. TRBV21-1 is a recognized pseudogene. CDR3 length: 16 residues. CDR3 nucleotide sequence: TGTGCCAGCAGCATAGGCGGGAGGGCCTTAACGAATGAGCAGTTCTTC. It encodes CASSIGGRALTNEQFF.

A word on this clone: The junction shows a germline mismatch at one end, possibly a read error. V usage is TRBV20-1 and J usage is TRBJ2-7, with 7 bases lining up with TRBD2. Per germline, CDR1 DFQATT and CDR2 SNEGSKA (reference sequence). The CDR3 sequence is 11 residues long. CDR3 nucleotide sequence: TGCAGTGCTAGGCCCAGCGGGGAACAATCTTTC. Protein product: CSARPSGEQSF.

This chain connects TRBV19 to TRBJ2-5; D is unresolved. The CDR3 sequence is 13 residues long. Trimming pared 5 bases from V and 5 bases from J, leaving 12 bases between. CDR1 and CDR2 (germline): LNHDA, SQIVND (reference sequence). The CDR3 reads CASSSTGWETQYF. The CDR3, as DNA: TGTGCCAGTAGTTCGACCGGGTGGGAGACCCAGTACTTC.

The V gene is TRBV5-1, the J gene TRBJ1-1; no reliable D call. Per the germline V gene, CDR1 is SGHRS and CDR2 is YFSETQ. There are 13 residues in the CDR3. Between the trimmed V and J ends, which lost 0 bases and 3 bases, there was a span of 6 bases. CDR3 nucleotide sequence: TGCGCCAGCAGCTTGGTGGGGTACACTGAAGCTTTCTTT. Its translation: CASSLVGYTEAFF.

The chain couples TRBV30 to TRBJ1-1, with D maybe TRBD1 (6 bases). The CDR3 runs 14 residues. Trimming cost V 1 base and J 4 bases, with 13 bases left between them. Germline V gene data show CDR1 as GTSNPN and CDR2 as SVGIG (reference sequence). The CDR3 bases are TGTGCCTGGAGTGCTGGCAGGGGAGGCACTGAAGCTTTCTTT. Protein: CAWSAGRGGTEAFF.

This clone was counted a few times. This chain's CDR3 is CSVEVRAGTASTYNEQFF. CDR3 DNA: TGCAGCGTTGAAGTTCGCGCTGGGACAGCTAGTACCTACAATGAGCAGTTCTTC. The chain combines TRBV29-1 with TRBJ2-1; TRBD1 matches 7 bases. V lost 1 base, J lost 2 bases, and 14 bases stayed unmatched. The CDR3 has 18 amino acids. CDR1 SQVTM and CDR2 ANQGSEA come from the germline V gene.

Note on this clone: Other DNA sequences in the sample encode the same CDR3. V is TRBV6-5 and J is TRBJ2-7; the D gene is possibly TRBD1 (6 bases). Germline lookup yields CDR1 MNHEY and CDR2 SVGAGI. Trimming took 6 bases from V and 4 from J, leaving 10 bases between them. The CDR3 contains 12 residues. The CDR3 DNA follows: TGTGCCAGCAGCCCACAGGGTTACGAGCAGTACTTC. This gives the protein CASSPQGYEQYF.

This clone was recorded a few times. This chain connects TRBV19 to TRBJ1-1, with D perhaps TRBD1 (5 bases). Trimming took off 7 bases at V and 7 bases at J, with 13 bases between the two ends. Germline CDR1 and CDR2: LNHDA and SQIVND (reference sequence). This CDR3 contains 12 residues. CDR3 loop: CASTKGLLEAFF. CDR3 sequence (DNA): TGTGCCAGTACCAAGGGGCTACTTGAAGCTTTCTTT.

V gene TRBV7-9 combines with J gene TRBJ1-5, with 9 bases lining up with TRBD1. Germline values: CDR1 SEHNR, CDR2 FQNEAQ (reference sequence). The CDR3 totals 14 residues. V dropped 5 bases and J dropped 4; count of bases not matched to a gene: 3. CDR3 residues: CASSIGQGNQPQHF. The CDR3 DNA reads TGTGCCAGCAGCATAGGACAGGGGAATCAGCCCCAGCATTTT.

The chain is built from TRBV7-2 and TRBJ2-3; D is tentatively TRBD1 or TRBD2 (5 bases each). Trimming shortened V by 1 base and J by 3 bases, and 23 bases separated the two germline ends. There are 19 residues in the CDR3. The germline gives CDR1 SGHTA, CDR2 FQGNSA. The CDR3 DNA is TGTGCCAGCAGCTTAGAAACGGGACGTTCGAGTTTTGTAACAGATACGCAGTATTTT. It translates to CASSLETGRSSFVTDTQYF.

This rearrangement joins TRBV5-6 to TRBJ2-4; 7 bases map to TRBD2. The CDR3 is made up of 17 amino acids. V lost 0 bases, J lost 0 bases, and 6 bases stayed unmatched. The V gene's germline CDR1 is SGHDT and CDR2 YYEEEE. The CDR3 DNA is TGTGCCAGCAGCTTGGTTGGAGCGGGAAAAGCCAAAAACATTCAGTACTTC. Translated: CASSLVGAGKAKNIQYF. Full variable domain (rest looked up from reference TRBV5-6 and TRBJ2-4): DAGVTQSPTHLIKTRGQQVTLRCSPKSGHDTVSWYQQALGQGPQFIFQYYEEEERQRGNFPDRFSGHQFPNYSSELNVNALLLGDSALYLCASSLVGAGKAKNIQYFGAGTRLSVL.

The chain couples TRBV4-2 to TRBJ2-7; D is possibly TRBD1 (6 bases). The CDR3 sequence is 19 residues long. The germline V gene encodes CDR1 LGHNA and CDR2 YNFKEQ. Trimming shortened V by 0 bases and J by 3 bases, and 24 bases separated the two germline ends. The CDR3 loop is CASSQDPFGQMAVLYEQYF. As DNA, the CDR3 is TGTGCCAGCAGCCAAGATCCGTTCGGACAGATGGCTGTCCTCTACGAGCAGTACTTC.

This chain uses TRBV2 with TRBJ1-1; 10 bases are a match to TRBD1. Germline CDR1 SNHLY, CDR2 FYNNEI. The CDR3 runs to 14 residues. The V segment lost 10 bases and the J segment 7 bases; nucleotides outside the gene matches: 12. The CDR3: CATQRTGGLNEAFF. CDR3 nucleotides: TGTGCCACCCAAAGGACAGGGGGTCTGAATGAAGCTTTCTTT.

J is TRBJ1-1 and V is TRBV4-1; a possible D gene is TRBD1 (6 bases). The CDR3 totals 14 residues. Germline CDR1 reads MGHRA; CDR2 reads YSYEKL. Trimming pared 5 bases from V and 0 bases from J, leaving 10 bases between. CDR3 sequence (DNA): TGCGCCAGCAGCTTTGGACAGATGAACACTGAAGCTTTCTTT. This codes for CASSFGQMNTEAFF.

This clone showed up just a few times. The chain uses TRBV6-5 and TRBJ2-1; TRBD2 matches 8 bases. V shed 0 bases, J shed 7 bases, and the junction held 5 bases outside the gene matches. The CDR3 runs 15 residues. The germline gives CDR1 MNHEY, CDR2 SVGAGI. The CDR3: CASSYSAGGGNEQFF. The CDR3 nucleotides are TGTGCCAGCAGTTACTCCGCGGGAGGCGGAAATGAGCAGTTCTTC.

This clone was observed once. The chain combines TRBV5-1 with TRBJ1-1; no reliable D call. The CDR3 has 16 residues. Germline CDR1 SGHRS, CDR2 YFSETQ. Trimming took off 3 bases at V and 0 bases at J, with 15 bases between the two ends. The DNA of the CDR3 is TGCGCCAGCAGCTCGGGCGACGGATACATGAACACTGAAGCTTTCTTT. Protein: CASSSGDGYMNTEAFF.

As for this clone: A far larger clone differs by one base, so this is likely a read error. This same CDR3 is encoded by further DNA sequences in the sample. This chain connects TRBV7-2 to TRBJ1-2; TRBD1 might be the D (5 bases). This CDR3 has 15 amino acids. CDR1 is SGHTA, CDR2 FQGNSA, per germline. V was shortened by 0 bases and J by 5 bases, with 13 bases between the two germline ends. In nucleotides, the CDR3 is TGTGCCAGCAGCTTAGCCCTAACGGGGGTTTATGGCTACACCTTC. It encodes CASSLALTGVYGYTF.